The sequence of this TCR beta chain was determined in a study of T cell responses to AZD1222 COVID-19 vaccine. V dropped 6 bases and J dropped 7 bases, with 16 bases sitting between them. CDR3 length: 15 residues. The germline V gene encodes CDR1 LGHNA and CDR2 YSLEER. Only in-frame clones appear in the TCRdb table, and some are missing; sequencing was by immunoSEQ multiplex PCR. The data hold over 100,000 clones, with roughly 92% observed a single time. The V call is TRBV4-3, the J call TRBJ1-6; tentative D call: TRBD1 (5 bases). This specimen was peripheral blood, taken on day 0 of AZD1222 vaccination. The origin of this receptor is an adult in good health. CDR3 region: CASRPDGTPNSPLHF. As DNA, the CDR3 is TGCGCCAGCAGGCCGGATGGGACGCCGAATTCACCCCTCCACTTT.